This passage covers 13 T cell receptor beta chains from one sample sequenced in a study of regulatory T cells in long-lasting Graves disease. The time point: persistent/refractory GD, antithyroid drugs over 5 years with positive TRAb. TCR sequences were obtained from RNA taken from PBMCs. With iRepertoire HTBI primers and Arm-PCR of CDR3 regions, TCR beta libraries were built. One entry per CDR3 protein, called by TCRdb with MiXCR from the multiplex PCR reads. Counted here are roughly 450,000 distinct CDR3 sequences, less than 25% occurring once; the ten biggest clones make up about a quarter. The material was peripheral blood mononuclear cells (PBMCs), obtained when the disease was refractory, from a patient treated with antithyroid drugs. The receptor source for this set is a female donor with Graves disease.

Ten or more counts support this clonotype. Written as DNA, the CDR3 is TGTGCCAGCAGTTTATTGGGACTAGCGGCAATGGCGCAGTTCTTC. It is translated as CASSLLGLAAMAQFF. V and J are TRBV28 and TRBJ2-1, with TRBD2 matching over 11 bases. Germline V gene lookup returns CDR1 MDHEN and CDR2 SYDVKM. The CDR3 spans 15 residues. The ends lost 1 base at V and 12 bases at J; junction bases unmatched: 8.

With regard to this clonotype: A much larger clone differs by one base, so this may be a read error. The chain carries TRBV6-4 and TRBJ2-7; D remains ambiguous. The CDR3 has 12 residues. The germline V gene has CDR1 MRHNA and CDR2 SNTAGT. The CDR3 sequence is CAGSSSETEQYF. Here the CDR3 DNA reads TGTGCCGGCAGTTCCTCGGAGACGGAGCAGTACTTC.

A note on this clonotype: A much larger clone lies one base from this, so it may be a read error. Since the CDR3 does not end with the conserved phenylalanine or tryptophan, this likely comes from a read error. This chain connects TRBV7-9 to TRBJ2-7; D is uncertain. This CDR3 has 15 amino acids. Germline CDR1 SEHNR, CDR2 FQNEAQ (reference sequence). V was pared by 0 bases and J by 0 bases, with 9 bases between. This CDR3 is CASSLAAMPSYEQYS. The CDR3 nucleotides are TGTGCCAGCAGCTTAGCGGCGATGCCCTCCTACGAGCAGTACTCC.

This chain connects TRBV5-1 to TRBJ2-7; no clear D gene. The CDR3 is 15 residues long. Germline assignment: CDR1 SGHRS and CDR2 YFSETQ. Trimming shortened V by 0 bases and J by 7 bases, and 17 bases separated the two germline ends. CDR3 coding DNA: TGCGCCAGCAGCTTGGGTACAGTGAGGACGCTGGAGCAGTACTTC. This encodes CASSLGTVRTLEQYF.

There are a few counts of this clonotype. The rearrangement uses TRBV28 and TRBJ1-1, with D possibly TRBD1 on 5 matching bases. Trimming stripped 7 bases from V and 3 bases from J, with 21 bases between. The CDR3 is made up of 16 amino acids. CDR1 MDHEN and CDR2 SYDVKM come from the germline V gene. The CDR3 loop reads CASMDSLGGVDTEAFF. CDR3 nucleotide sequence: TGTGCCAGCATGGATTCACTCGGGGGGGTGGACACTGAAGCTTTCTTT.

In this sample, this clonotype turned up a few times. The chain joins TRBV7-9 to TRBJ1-5; 7 nucleotides agree with TRBD1. The CDR3 has 16 residues. V lost 1 base to trimming and J lost 4 bases; unmatched junction nucleotides: 7. The germline gives CDR1 SEHNR, CDR2 FQNEAQ (reference sequence). CDR3 sequence reads: CASSLGTGDGNQPQHF. The CDR3 DNA is TGTGCCAGCAGCTTAGGGACAGGCGATGGGAATCAGCCCCAGCATTTT. Supplemented by reference TRBV7-9 and TRBJ1-5, the full variable domain reads DTGVSQNPRHKITKRGQNVTFRCDPISEHNRLYWYRQTLGQGPEFLTYFQNEAQLEKSRLLSDRFSAERPKGSFSTLEIQRTEQGDSAMYLCASSLGTGDGNQPQHFGDGTRLSIL.

Only a few counts were recorded for this clonotype. The CDR3 region is CASSPGPRSEAFF. The CDR3 region has the DNA TGTGCCAGCAGTCCCGGCCCACGGAGTGAAGCTTTCTTT. The chain uses TRBV6-1 and TRBJ1-1; no clear D gene. Trimming pared 5 bases from V and 7 bases from J, leaving 14 bases between. This CDR3 spans 13 amino acids. Per the germline V gene, CDR1 is MNHNS and CDR2 is SASEGT.

This sequence joins TRBV7-9 and TRBJ1-6; a weak D match, TRBD1 (5 bases). Germline V gives CDR1 SEHNR, CDR2 FQNEAQ (reference sequence). Trimming took 2 bases from V and 8 from J, leaving 10 bases between them. The CDR3 loop spans 14 amino acids. The CDR3 coding sequence is TGTGCCAGCAGCTTAAAGGCGACAGATTCACCCCTCCACTTT. Translation gives CASSLKATDSPLHF.

In this sample, this clonotype turned up many times. The chain links TRBV2 to TRBJ1-6; 9 bases align to TRBD1. The ends lost 6 bases at V and 10 bases at J; junction bases unmatched: 7. Germline V gene lookup returns CDR1 SNHLY and CDR2 FYNNEI. The CDR3 is 14 amino acids. The CDR3 bases are TGTGCCAGCAGCGCCGGGACAGGGAGATCACCCCTCCACTTT. It specifies CASSAGTGRSPLHF.

The chain links TRBV2 to TRBJ2-1, with 7 bases fitting TRBD2. V gave up 7 bases and J gave up 4 bases; unmatched junction bases: 7. Germline assignment: CDR1 SNHLY and CDR2 FYNNEI. The CDR3 length is 14 residues. CDR3 loop: CASKSGTSYNEQFF. DNA for the CDR3: TGTGCCAGCAAAAGCGGGACCTCTTACAATGAGCAGTTCTTC.

This clonotype was seen only a few times. The chain links TRBV20-1 to TRBJ2-5, with TRBD2 matching over 9 bases. V lost 5 bases to trimming and J lost 5 bases; unmatched junction nucleotides: 6. This CDR3 is 13 amino acids long. Germline lookup yields CDR1 DFQATT and CDR2 SNEGSKA (reference sequence). This chain's CDR3 is CSASSGRFETQYF. For the CDR3, the DNA is TGCAGTGCTTCCAGCGGGAGGTTTGAGACCCAGTACTTC.

This clonotype has more than one count but fewer than ten. V gene TRBV15 combines with J gene TRBJ2-1; D possibly corresponds to TRBD2 (6 bases). The V end was cut by 1 base, the J end by 5 bases, with 15 bases between. In germline, CDR1 is LNHNV, CDR2 YYDKDF (reference sequence). This CDR3 has 16 amino acids. CDR3 nucleotide sequence: TGTGCCACCAGCAGAGTTTCGAGGGAGGTCAACAATGAGCAGTTCTTC. Translated: CATSRVSREVNNEQFF. The full variable domain, its missing parts supplied by reference TRBV15 and TRBJ2-1, is DAMVIQNPRYQVTQFGKPVTLSCSQTLNHNVMYWYQQKSSQAPKLLFHYYDKDFNNEADTPDNFQSRRPNTSFCFLDIRSPGLGDTAMYLCATSRVSREVNNEQFFGPGTRLTVL.

The chain combines TRBV13 with TRBJ2-7; 12 bases fit TRBD2. After removal of 5 bases from V and 6 bases from J, the junction contained 8 bases not matched to a gene. The germline CDR1 and CDR2 sequences are PRHDT and FYEKMQ (reference sequence). The CDR3 extends over 15 amino acids. The CDR3 coding sequence is TGTGCCAGCAGCCCCCTAGCGGGAGGGCCAACCGAGCAGTACTTC. As protein: CASSPLAGGPTEQYF.